This T cell receptor beta chain was retrieved from a study of tissue T cells after allogeneic stem cell transplantation. Across the study: Of the grafts for graft-versus-host disease patients, several were unmodified and three CD34-selected. Study results and caveats: Blood and spleen captured only part of the tissue TCR repertoire. Anatomically similar tissues had similar TCR repertoires within each patient.

Germline V gene data show CDR1 as SGHNT and CDR2 as YENEEA. CDR3 length: 17 residues. Trimming left V 5 bases short and J 5 bases short, with 22 bases between. Adult allogeneic hematopoietic cell transplant recipients with steroid-refractory graft-versus-host disease were prospectively enrolled for research autopsy. To note about this clone: Antigen specificity is unknown.

Clones were sequenced by immunoSEQ multiplex PCR, and TCRdb holds only the in-frame ones, with some missing. The sample lists around 2,700 clones, 70% to 85% occurring once. Sequences were derived from colon tissue, sampled at autopsy. The chain joins TRBV11-3 to TRBJ2-1; TRBD1 is a possible D gene (9 bases). This TCR was sampled from a male patient aged 60 or older with steroid-refractory graft-versus-host disease after an allogeneic stem cell transplant. Some of these T cells may belong to the graft donor. The CDR3 DNA follows: TGTGCCAGCAGCCCCCGGGGGGGGACAGGGCAAGACAATGAGCAGTTCTTC. This translates into CASSPRGGTGQDNEQFF.